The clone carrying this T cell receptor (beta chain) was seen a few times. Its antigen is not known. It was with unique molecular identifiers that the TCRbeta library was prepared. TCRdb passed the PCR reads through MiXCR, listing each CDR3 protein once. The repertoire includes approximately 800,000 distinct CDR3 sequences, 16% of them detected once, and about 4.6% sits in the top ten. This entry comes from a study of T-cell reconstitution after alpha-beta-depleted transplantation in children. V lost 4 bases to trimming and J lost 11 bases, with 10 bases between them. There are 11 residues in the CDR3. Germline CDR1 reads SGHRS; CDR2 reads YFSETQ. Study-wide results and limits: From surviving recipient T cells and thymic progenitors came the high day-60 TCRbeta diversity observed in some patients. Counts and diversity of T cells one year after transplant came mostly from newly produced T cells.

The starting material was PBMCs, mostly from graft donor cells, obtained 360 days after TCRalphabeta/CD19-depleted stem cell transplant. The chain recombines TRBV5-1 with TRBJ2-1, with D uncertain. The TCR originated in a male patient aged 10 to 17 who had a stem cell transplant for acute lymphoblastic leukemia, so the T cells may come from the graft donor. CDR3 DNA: TGCGCCAGCAGCGGCCGGGCGAAGCAGTTCTTC. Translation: CASSGRAKQFF.